A single sample is the source of the 27 T cell receptor beta chains below, sequenced in a study of CD8 T cells in Susac syndrome. An amount of RNA that ranged from roughly 0.5 to 1 ug was reverse transcribed with random hexamers. TCRdb reprocessed the immunoSEQ multiplex PCR reads with MiXCR, giving one entry per CDR3 protein. The sample records more than 150,000 distinct CDR3 sequences, over 90% being singletons. The sample taken for sequencing was CD8+ T cells from PBMCs. Receptors originate from a human donor with Susac syndrome.

This chain joins TRBV9 and TRBJ2-1; perhaps D is TRBD1 or TRBD2 (5 bases each). Trimming left V 1 base short and J 8 bases short, with 10 bases between. The CDR3 runs 13 residues. Germline V CDR1 and CDR2: SGDLS, YYNGEE. The CDR3 here is CASSVFRDDEQFF. CDR3 coding DNA: TGTGCCAGCAGCGTATTCAGGGACGATGAGCAGTTCTTC.

This chain uses TRBV15 with TRBJ2-3; D not resolved. The CDR3 spans 12 residues. The germline CDR1 and CDR2 sequences are LNHNV and YYDKDF (reference sequence). V was trimmed by 7 bases and J by 0 bases, leaving 5 bases between them. CDR3 sequence: CATKDSTDTQYF. The CDR3 DNA reads TGTGCCACCAAGGATAGCACAGATACGCAGTATTTT.

The chain carries TRBV30 and TRBJ2-5; D is undetermined. V gave up 1 base and J gave up 5 bases, with 8 bases separating them. Germline CDR1 GTSNPN, CDR2 SVGIG (reference sequence). The CDR3 sequence is 12 residues long. CDR3 in amino acids: CAWSALSETQYF. CDR3 in DNA: TGTGCCTGGAGTGCTCTCAGTGAGACCCAGTACTTC. Full variable domain (remainder filled in from reference TRBV30 and TRBJ2-5): SQTIHQWPATLVQPVGSPLSLECTVEGTSNPNLYWYRQAAGRGLQLLFYSVGIGQISSEVPQNLSASRPQDRQFILSSKKLLLSDSGFYLCAWSALSETQYFGPGTRLLVL.

V usage is TRBV19 and J usage is TRBJ2-7, with D uncertain. In germline, CDR1 is LNHDA, CDR2 SQIVND (reference sequence). V was cut by 3 bases and J by 6 bases, with 9 bases left in between. CDR3 length: 12 residues. This chain's CDR3 is CASSILHGEQYF. CDR3 coding DNA: TGTGCCAGTAGTATTTTGCATGGCGAGCAGTACTTC.

J is TRBJ2-3 and V is TRBV7-9; D is unclear. V dropped 4 bases and J dropped 4 bases, with 15 bases sitting between them. This CDR3 region has 15 residues. Germline V gene lookup returns CDR1 SEHNR and CDR2 FQNEAQ (reference sequence). The CDR3 sequence: CASSSAYLVADTQYF. CDR3 coding DNA: TGTGCCAGCAGCTCCGCCTATCTCGTAGCAGATACGCAGTATTTT.

This clonotype was found a few times. The chain combines TRBV5-6 with TRBJ2-1; D is undetermined. Germline CDR1 is SGHDT and CDR2 is YYEEEE. The CDR3 extends over 11 amino acids. With 0 bases removed from V and 9 bases from J, the gap between germline ends came to 4 bases. The CDR3 DNA sequence: TGTGCCAGCAGCTTGGAGGGTGAGCAGTTCTTC. Its translation is CASSLEGEQFF.

The CDR3 DNA reads as TGTGCCAGCAGCGCGGGGGGGCGCTACGAGCAGTACTTC. Translating gives CASSAGGRYEQYF. The rearrangement joins TRBV7-9 to TRBJ2-7; TRBD2 matches at 9 bases. The CDR3 runs 13 residues. Unmatched junction bases numbered 2, after V lost 5 bases and J lost 3 bases. The germline CDR1 and CDR2 sequences are SEHNR and FQNEAQ (reference sequence).

The V call is TRBV20-1, the J call TRBJ2-5; 10 nucleotides align to TRBD2. Unmatched junction bases numbered 12, after V lost 6 bases and J lost 5 bases. Germline lookup yields CDR1 DFQATT and CDR2 SNEGSKA (reference sequence). This CDR3 spans 15 amino acids. The CDR3 region has the DNA TGCAGTGCCGAGAACCCTAGCGGGAGCCGGGAGACCCAGTACTTC. Protein product: CSAENPSGSRETQYF.

This clonotype was picked up one time. Compared with germline, one end of the junction differs, possibly owing to a read error. The V and J genes are TRBV15 and TRBJ2-5; a possible D gene is TRBD1 (6 bases). CDR3 size: 15 residues. CDR1 is LNHNV, CDR2 YYDKDF, per germline (reference sequence). CDR3 sequence: CATIRENYRAETQYF. In DNA form, the CDR3 reads TGTGCCACCATCAGAGAGAACTACAGGGCCGAGACCCAGTACTTC.

CDR3 DNA sequence: TGTGCTAGTGGTCCCGGGACAGGGGGGACTGAGCAGTTCTTC. Amino acids: CASGPGTGGTEQFF. The rearrangement links TRBV12-5 to TRBJ2-1, with TRBD1 matching 11 bases. Germline CDR1 reads LGHNT; CDR2 reads FRNRAP. V lost 5 bases and J lost 9; bases outside the gene matches: 6. This CDR3 spans 14 amino acids.

J is TRBJ2-6 and V is TRBV9, with D hard to call. The CDR3 spans 15 residues. Trimming pared 3 bases from V and 2 bases from J, leaving 9 bases between. The germline V gene has CDR1 SGDLS and CDR2 YYNGEE. CDR3 DNA sequence: TGTGCCAGCAGCGCCGGAGCGCCTGGGGCCAACGTCCTGACTTTC. It is translated as CASSAGAPGANVLTF.

This clonotype has a single count. This chain joins TRBV4-1 and TRBJ2-1, with D unclear. The CDR3 is made up of 13 amino acids. Trimming stripped 5 bases from V and 5 bases from J, with 10 bases between. Germline V gene data show CDR1 as MGHRA and CDR2 as YSYEKL. This CDR3 reads CASSAPMNNEQFF. DNA for the CDR3: TGCGCCAGCAGCGCACCGATGAACAATGAGCAGTTCTTC.

CDR3 sequence reads: CAVRGGQSYEQYF. In DNA, the CDR3 is TGTGCCGTCCGCGGCGGACAGTCCTACGAGCAGTACTTC. The chain joins TRBV15 to TRBJ2-7; maybe TRBD1 (6 bases). In germline, CDR1 is LNHNV, CDR2 YYDKDF (reference sequence). Trimming removed 11 bases at V and 1 base at J, with 15 bases between. The CDR3 consists of 13 residues.

This clonotype is a singleton in its sample. This chain connects TRBV9 to TRBJ1-5; D is unresolved. The CDR3 extends over 14 amino acids. Germline V gene data show CDR1 as SGDLS and CDR2 as YYNGEE. The V end lost 5 bases, the J end lost 5 bases, and 14 bases lay between the germline ends. The CDR3 region is CASSPDTAHQPQHF. The CDR3 DNA sequence: TGTGCCAGCAGTCCAGACACGGCCCATCAGCCCCAGCATTTT.

The genes are TRBV19 and TRBJ1-2; D is perhaps TRBD1 (5 bases). V was shortened by 4 bases and J by 5 bases, with 14 bases between the two germline ends. Germline V gene data show CDR1 as LNHDA and CDR2 as SQIVND (reference sequence). The CDR3 is 14 amino acids. CDR3 loop: CASSNRVGDYGYTF. For the CDR3, the DNA is TGTGCCAGTAGTAATCGGGTGGGGGATTATGGCTACACCTTC.

V is TRBV30 and J is TRBJ2-3; TRBD2 matches 14 bases. Germline V CDR1 and CDR2: GTSNPN, SVGIG (reference sequence). The CDR3 sequence is 16 residues long. V lost 4 bases to trimming and J lost 4 bases; unmatched junction nucleotides: 7. CDR3 sequence: CAWTQGLAGDADTQYF. The CDR3 DNA is TGTGCCTGGACCCAGGGACTAGCGGGGGACGCAGATACGCAGTATTTT.

This sequence joins TRBV28 and TRBJ2-1; 11 positions match TRBD2. This CDR3 is 14 amino acids long. The germline gives CDR1 MDHEN, CDR2 SYDVKM. V shed 6 bases and J 7 bases; nucleotides not matched to a gene: 5. The CDR3 protein is CASRIAGGGNEQFF. In DNA form, the CDR3 reads TGTGCCAGCAGGATAGCGGGAGGGGGGAATGAGCAGTTCTTC. Supplemented by reference TRBV28 and TRBJ2-1, the full variable domain reads DVKVTQSSRYLVKRTGEKVFLECVQDMDHENMFWYRQDPGLGLRLIYFSYDVKMKEKGDIPEGYSVSREKKERFSLILESASTNQTSMYLCASRIAGGGNEQFFGPGTRLTVL.

The chain employs TRBV9 and TRBJ2-3, with D possibly called TRBD1 or TRBD2 (5 bases each). Germline-derived CDR1 and CDR2 are SGDLS and YYNGEE. Deletions cut 0 bases from V and 3 bases from J, with 14 bases between. This CDR3 has 16 amino acids. Written as DNA, the CDR3 is TGTGCCAGCAGCGTAGAGTCCGCCGGGGCTACAGATACGCAGTATTTT. Protein product: CASSVESAGATDTQYF.

The chain recombines TRBV27 with TRBJ1-2, with 10 bases aligning to TRBD1. Looked up from germline, CDR1 is MNHEY and CDR2 is SMNVEV (reference sequence). This CDR3 contains 13 residues. The ends lost 6 bases at V and 7 bases at J; junction bases unmatched: 5. This CDR3 reads CASRQDRGSGYTF. As DNA, the CDR3 is TGTGCCAGCAGACAGGACAGGGGGAGTGGCTACACCTTC.

The J gene is TRBJ2-1, the V gene TRBV20-1, with TRBD2 matching over 13 bases. Germline V gene data show CDR1 as DFQATT and CDR2 as SNEGSKA (reference sequence). CDR3 size: 14 residues. V was clipped by 7 bases and J by 5 bases; unmatched bases: 5. CDR3 region: CSVGTSGVNNEQFF. In DNA form, the CDR3 reads TGCAGTGTCGGGACTAGCGGGGTCAACAATGAGCAGTTCTTC.

This chain joins TRBV20-1 and TRBJ2-7; D gene ambiguous. The CDR3 extends over 15 amino acids. Germline V gene lookup returns CDR1 DFQATT and CDR2 SNEGSKA (reference sequence). The V gene lost 2 bases and the J gene lost 0 bases, with 14 bases spanning the gap. The CDR3 is CSARTSRVSSYEQYF. CDR3 bases: TGCAGTGCTAGAACCAGTCGGGTGAGCTCCTACGAGCAGTACTTC.

The chain recombines TRBV2 with TRBJ2-5; 8 positions match TRBD1. The CDR3 totals 15 residues. Trimming cost V 6 bases and J 3 bases; bases outside gene matches: 9. Germline CDR1 and CDR2: SNHLY and FYNNEI. The CDR3 sequence: CASSSSTGVEETQYF. CDR3 in DNA: TGTGCCAGCAGCTCCTCGACAGGGGTGGAAGAGACCCAGTACTTC.

The chain combines TRBV11-2 with TRBJ2-7; D unresolved. The CDR3 is 12 amino acids. With 5 bases removed from V and 2 bases from J, the gap between germline ends came to 7 bases. Germline CDR1 SGHAT, CDR2 FQNNGV. CDR3 DNA: TGTGCCAGCAGCGACACCGCCTACGAGCAGTACTTC. Protein product: CASSDTAYEQYF.

This clonotype has just a few counts. V usage is TRBV29-1 and J usage is TRBJ1-5; D not certain. CDR1 and CDR2 (germline): SQVTM, ANQGSEA. V dropped 5 bases and J dropped 0 bases, with 14 bases sitting between them. The CDR3 consists of 15 residues. As DNA, the CDR3 is TGCAGCGTTCCCCGACATTCTAGTAGCAATCAGCCCCAGCATTTT. Its protein product is CSVPRHSSSNQPQHF.

This clonotype was observed a single time. V and J are TRBV29-1 and TRBJ2-1; D unresolved. The CDR3 length is 13 residues. Germline V gene sequence: CDR1 SQVTM, CDR2 ANQGSEA. Trimming removed 2 bases from V and 0 bases from J, with 5 bases in between. The CDR3 coding sequence is TGCAGCGTTGAAAACTACTCCTACAATGAGCAGTTCTTC. It encodes CSVENYSYNEQFF.

This sequence joins TRBV3-1 and TRBJ2-7; 8 positions agree with TRBD2. The V gene's germline CDR1 is LGHDT and CDR2 YNNKEL (reference sequence). The V gene end was trimmed by 0 bases and the J gene end by 4 bases; junction bases not matched to a gene: 17. The CDR3 consists of 19 residues. In DNA form, the CDR3 reads TGTGCCAGCAGCCAAGATTCGAGCGGGGCGGCTAGCGGGCGTTACGAGCAGTACTTC. It encodes CASSQDSSGAASGRYEQYF.

The chain links TRBV27 to TRBJ2-7; D is tentatively TRBD1 or TRBD2 (5 bases each). The CDR3 loop spans 14 amino acids. Germline V gene lookup returns CDR1 MNHEY and CDR2 SMNVEV (reference sequence). V was pared by 5 bases and J by 0 bases, with 11 bases between. The CDR3 sequence is CASSIRDDSYEQYF. The CDR3 region has the DNA TGTGCCAGCAGTATCCGGGACGACTCCTACGAGCAGTACTTC.